Below are 24 T cell receptor beta chains sequenced from a single sample in a study of cytomegalovirus exposure and HLA in healthy donors (TCRdb year 2017). The library was obtained by the immunoSEQ multiplex PCR assay. The immuneACCESS repertoire file appears here via TCRdb, limited to in-frame rearrangements. These files lack a portion of the clones; in checked studies, under half of the deficit traces to unresolved V genes, and the cause of the others is not known. Counted in this sample were hundreds of thousands of clones; around 90% of them appeared once. 1.5% to 2.5% of the sample is in the top ten clones. Sequencing was carried out using PBMCs. The source is a woman in her late teens or twenties in good health and CMV-seropositive.

This clone was found a few times. The chain uses TRBV7-9 and TRBJ1-2; 7 bases are a match to TRBD1. V dropped 0 bases and J dropped 8; count of bases not matched to a gene: 12. CDR3 length: 16 residues. Per the germline V gene, CDR1 is SEHNR and CDR2 is FQNEAQ (reference sequence). The DNA of the CDR3 is TGTGCCAGCAGCTTAGCTACCGGGGGGGACAGTGGGGGCTACACCTTC. This gives the protein CASSLATGGDSGGYTF.

The chain has TRBV10-3 and TRBJ2-5; maybe TRBD2 (6 bases). Germline CDR1 is ENHRY and CDR2 is SYGVKD. CDR3 length: 16 amino acids. Between the trimmed V and J ends, which lost 2 bases and 5 bases, there was a span of 18 bases. The CDR3 is CAISERAGTGQETQYF. For the CDR3, the DNA is TGTGCCATCAGTGAGCGTGCGGGGACGGGTCAGGAGACCCAGTACTTC.

A word on this clone: At one boundary the junction diverges from the germline segment, which might be a read error. The genes are TRBV6-5 and TRBJ2-1; 14 bases map to TRBD2. CDR1 and CDR2 (germline): MNHEY, SVGAGI. CDR3 length: 14 residues. The CDR3 region is CAGSAGLAGGEQFF. The DNA for the CDR3 is TGTGCCGGCAGTGCCGGACTAGCGGGAGGTGAGCAGTTCTTC.

A note on this clone: Sequence at one end of the junction differs from germline and may be a read error. This sequence joins TRBV19 and TRBJ2-7; D is unclear. The germline CDR1 and CDR2 sequences are LNHDA and SQIVND (reference sequence). The CDR3 loop spans 14 amino acids. CDR3 in amino acids: CASSLDPPGYEQYF. As DNA, the CDR3 is TGTGCCAGTAGTTTAGACCCACCGGGCTACGAGCAGTACTTC. Looking up the rest from reference TRBV19 and TRBJ2-7 gives the full variable domain: DGGITQSPKYLFRKEGQNVTLSCEQNLNHDAMYWYRQDPGQGLRLIYYSQIVNDFQKGDIAEGYSVSREKKESFPLTVTSAQKNPTAFYLCASSLDPPGYEQYFGPGTRLTVT.

About this clone itself: The sample carries other DNA sequences with the same CDR3. The chain employs TRBV9 and TRBJ1-1; D may be TRBD1 (6 bases). Trimming left V 0 bases short and J 5 bases short, with 8 bases between. The CDR3 has 13 amino acids. Germline assignment: CDR1 SGDLS and CDR2 YYNGEE. Here the CDR3 reads CASSVGGRTEAFF. DNA of the CDR3: TGTGCCAGCAGCGTAGGGGGGCGAACTGAAGCTTTCTTT.

The chain has TRBV7-2 and TRBJ2-7; 7 nucleotides agree with TRBD2. The CDR3 is made up of 15 amino acids. After removal of 1 base from V and 5 bases from J, the junction contained 8 bases not matched to a gene. Per the germline V gene, CDR1 is SGHTA and CDR2 is FQGNSA. The CDR3 coding sequence is TGTGCCAGCAGCTTAGGGACTAGGCCTCTCCACGAGCAGTACTTC. This codes for CASSLGTRPLHEQYF.

This chain joins TRBV27 and TRBJ2-2, with 8 bases fitting TRBD1. The CDR3 extends over 16 amino acids. Unmatched junction bases numbered 7, after V lost 4 bases and J lost 3 bases. The germline gives CDR1 MNHEY, CDR2 SMNVEV (reference sequence). This chain's CDR3 is CASSSSGGADTGELFF. The CDR3 nucleotides are TGTGCCAGCAGTTCCTCAGGGGGCGCGGACACCGGGGAGCTGTTTTTT.

This chain links TRBV30 with TRBJ2-4, with D tentatively TRBD2 (5 bases). CDR3 length: 14 amino acids. V lost 2 bases and J 0 bases, leaving 8 bases between the germline ends. Germline loops: CDR1 GTSNPN, CDR2 SVGIG (reference sequence). CDR3 sequence reads: CAWSSGLAKNIQYF. CDR3 sequence (DNA): TGTGCCTGGAGTAGCGGCCTAGCCAAAAACATTCAGTACTTC.

This clone was picked up a small number of times. The chain couples TRBV4-1 to TRBJ1-5; D unclear. The CDR3 extends over 15 amino acids. Trimming removed 0 bases from V and 1 base from J, with 7 bases in between. In germline, CDR1 is MGHRA, CDR2 YSYEKL. The CDR3 region is CASSQEGRSNQPQHF. Here the CDR3 DNA reads TGCGCCAGCAGCCAAGAGGGGAGGAGCAATCAGCCCCAGCATTTT.

This clone showed up just a few times. The chain uses TRBV5-1 and TRBJ2-7, with D perhaps matching TRBD2 (6 bases). The CDR3 extends over 14 amino acids. The germline gives CDR1 SGHRS, CDR2 YFSETQ. The ends were cut back, 0 bases at V and 5 bases at J, with 12 bases in the middle. CDR3 protein: CASSLELAFHEQYF. The CDR3 nucleotides read TGCGCCAGCAGCTTGGAACTAGCTTTCCACGAGCAGTACTTC.

J is TRBJ2-1 and V is TRBV7-9; D possibly corresponds to TRBD2 (5 bases). Trimming pared 7 bases from V and 3 bases from J, leaving 13 bases between. Germline V gene sequence: CDR1 SEHNR, CDR2 FQNEAQ (reference sequence). This CDR3 has 14 residues. CDR3 in DNA: TGTGCCAGCATCCCGGACTCCATCTACAATGAGCAGTTCTTC. The encoded protein is CASIPDSIYNEQFF.

V and J are TRBV6-4 and TRBJ2-1; tentatively, D is TRBD2 (6 bases). The germline V gene encodes CDR1 MRHNA and CDR2 SNTAGT. The CDR3 runs 13 residues. Trimming took 4 bases from V and 3 from J, leaving 7 bases between them. This CDR3 reads CASSAGDYNEQFF. The CDR3 bases are TGTGCCAGCAGTGCGGGAGACTACAATGAGCAGTTCTTC.

The J gene is TRBJ1-1, the V gene TRBV7-9, with 9 bases identical to TRBD1. Germline CDR1 SEHNR, CDR2 FQNEAQ (reference sequence). The junction had 7 bases not matched to a gene; V was cut back by 5 bases and J by 6 bases. The CDR3 covers 14 residues. In DNA, the CDR3 is TGTGCCAGCAGCCCCTCGGACAGGGGAGCTGAAGCTTTCTTT. Its protein product is CASSPSDRGAEAFF.

This chain uses TRBV25-1 with TRBJ2-7; TRBD1 aligns across 8 bases. CDR1 is MGHDK, CDR2 SYGVNS, per germline. The CDR3 runs 15 residues. Trimming cost V 2 bases and J 3 bases; bases outside gene matches: 6. CDR3 sequence: CASSEPGQGGYEQYF. CDR3 nucleotides: TGTGCCAGCAGTGAACCCGGACAGGGCGGCTACGAGCAGTACTTC.

The rearrangement links TRBV27 to TRBJ2-7; 7 bases are shared with TRBD2. Germline CDR1 MNHEY, CDR2 SMNVEV (reference sequence). Germline trimming cut 4 bases from V and 2 bases from J; bases unmatched to any gene: 8. CDR3 size: 15 residues. CDR3 sequence (DNA): TGTGCCAGCAGTTCGATTCGGGAGGCAACCTACGAGCAGTACTTC. Its translation: CASSSIREATYEQYF.

Only one count was recorded for this clone. V usage is TRBV7-9 and J usage is TRBJ2-7; 7 bases are a match to TRBD1. After removal of 5 bases from V and 3 bases from J, the junction contained 1 base not matched to a gene. The CDR3 is 12 residues long. Germline V lookup: CDR1 SEHNR, CDR2 FQNEAQ (reference sequence). The CDR3 here is CASSRTGYEQYF. CDR3 in DNA: TGTGCCAGCAGCCGGACAGGCTACGAGCAGTACTTC.

V gene TRBV6-5 combines with J gene TRBJ2-7; D call uncertain. Germline V lookup: CDR1 MNHEY, CDR2 SVGAGI. The ends were cut back, 2 bases at V and 1 base at J, with 6 bases in the middle. This CDR3 region has 13 residues. CDR3 nucleotides: TGTGCCAGCAGTTACACTTTTTCCTACGAGCAGTACTTC. Translating it yields CASSYTFSYEQYF.

In the case of this clone: Other DNA variants within this sample encode the same CDR3. The V and J genes are TRBV27 and TRBJ2-1, with 11 positions matching TRBD2. This CDR3 contains 15 residues. With 5 bases clipped from V and 3 bases from J, the junction kept 3 bases outside the gene matches. Per the germline V gene, CDR1 is MNHEY and CDR2 is SMNVEV (reference sequence). The CDR3 here is CASSPGTSGYNEQFF. The CDR3 bases are TGTGCCAGCAGTCCGGGGACTAGCGGCTACAATGAGCAGTTCTTC.

The chain links TRBV5-1 to TRBJ2-7; 14 positions match TRBD2. The CDR3 consists of 15 residues. From germline, CDR1 is SGHRS and CDR2 YFSETQ. J was trimmed by 4 bases and V by 4 bases; bases with no gene match: 4. The CDR3 DNA follows: TGCGCCAGCAGCGGCGGGACTAGCGGGAGTTACGAGCAGTACTTC. This gives the protein CASSGGTSGSYEQYF.

The gene calls are TRBV6-5 and TRBJ1-1, with D possibly TRBD1 on 5 matching bases. CDR1 is MNHEY, CDR2 SVGAGI, per germline. V gave up 2 bases and J gave up 2 bases, with 12 bases separating them. This CDR3 comprises 15 residues. The CDR3 DNA is TGTGCCAGCAGTTACGGGGGGTCTGCTAACACTGAAGCTTTCTTT. Its protein product is CASSYGGSANTEAFF.

The chain has TRBV5-1 and TRBJ1-1, with D perhaps TRBD1 (6 bases). The ends were cut back, 3 bases at V and 0 bases at J, with 12 bases in the middle. Germline V gene lookup returns CDR1 SGHRS and CDR2 YFSETQ. This CDR3 contains 15 residues. CDR3 DNA sequence: TGCGCCAGCAGCTCCGGAAGGGGGTTGAACACTGAAGCTTTCTTT. This encodes CASSSGRGLNTEAFF.

The chain has TRBV5-1 and TRBJ1-4, with TRBD1 matching 10 bases. The V and J ends lost 5 bases and 8 bases, in that order; junction bases with no gene match: 6. The CDR3 is made up of 14 amino acids. CDR1 and CDR2 (germline): SGHRS, YFSETQ. CDR3: CASRHRDRGEKLFF. The DNA of the CDR3 is TGCGCCAGCAGACACCGGGACAGGGGAGAAAAACTGTTTTTT.

This chain connects TRBV4-1 to TRBJ1-5; TRBD1 agrees at 8 bases. Germline CDR1 MGHRA, CDR2 YSYEKL. CDR3 size: 16 residues. V dropped 2 bases and J dropped 4; count of bases not matched to a gene: 7. The CDR3: CASSQTGTGENQPQHF. The CDR3 bases are TGCGCCAGCAGCCAAACCGGGACAGGCGAGAATCAGCCCCAGCATTTT.

The chain combines TRBV6-6 with TRBJ2-7, with 10 bases identical to TRBD1. Germline assignment: CDR1 MNHNY and CDR2 SVGAGI (reference sequence). The CDR3 has 15 amino acids. The V segment lost 0 bases and the J segment 5 bases; nucleotides outside the gene matches: 4. DNA for the CDR3: TGTGCCAGCAGTTACTCGACGGACAGGGGGGACGAGCAGTACTTC. This encodes CASSYSTDRGDEQYF.